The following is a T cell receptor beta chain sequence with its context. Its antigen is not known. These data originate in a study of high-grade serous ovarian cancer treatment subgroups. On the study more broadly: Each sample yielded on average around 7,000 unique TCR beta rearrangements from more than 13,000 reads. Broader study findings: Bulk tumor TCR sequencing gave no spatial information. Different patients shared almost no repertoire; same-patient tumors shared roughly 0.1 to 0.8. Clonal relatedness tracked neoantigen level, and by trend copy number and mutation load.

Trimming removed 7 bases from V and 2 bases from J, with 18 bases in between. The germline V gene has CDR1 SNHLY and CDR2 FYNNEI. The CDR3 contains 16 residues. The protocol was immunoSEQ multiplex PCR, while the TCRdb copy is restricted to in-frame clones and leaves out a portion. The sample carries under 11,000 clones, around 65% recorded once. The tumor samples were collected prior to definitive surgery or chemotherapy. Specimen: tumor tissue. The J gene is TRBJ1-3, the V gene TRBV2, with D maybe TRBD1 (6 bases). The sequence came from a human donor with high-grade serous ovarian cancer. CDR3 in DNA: TGTGCCAGCATCCACATACTACAGGGCGCTGGAAACACCATATATTTT. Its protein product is CASIHILQGAGNTIYF.